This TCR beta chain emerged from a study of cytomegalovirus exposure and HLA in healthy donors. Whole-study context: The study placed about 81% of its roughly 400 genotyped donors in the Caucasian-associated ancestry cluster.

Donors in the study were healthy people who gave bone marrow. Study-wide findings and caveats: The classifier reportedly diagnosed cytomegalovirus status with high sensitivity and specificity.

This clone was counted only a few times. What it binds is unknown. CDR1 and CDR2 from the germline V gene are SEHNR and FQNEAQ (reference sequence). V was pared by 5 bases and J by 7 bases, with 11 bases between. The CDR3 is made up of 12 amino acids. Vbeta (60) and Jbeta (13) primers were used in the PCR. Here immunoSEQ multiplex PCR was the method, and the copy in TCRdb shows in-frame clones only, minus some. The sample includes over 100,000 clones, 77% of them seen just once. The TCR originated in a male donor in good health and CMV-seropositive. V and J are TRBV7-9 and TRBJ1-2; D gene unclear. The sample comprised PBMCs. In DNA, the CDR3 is TGTGCCAGCAGCACCACAGAGGGTGGCTACACCTTC. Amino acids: CASSTTEGGYTF. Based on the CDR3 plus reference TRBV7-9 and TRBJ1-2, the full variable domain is DTGVSQNPRHKITKRGQNVTFRCDPISEHNRLYWYRQTLGQGPEFLTYFQNEAQLEKSRLLSDRFSAERPKGSFSTLEIQRTEQGDSAMYLCASSTTEGGYTFGSGTRLTVV.